These T cell receptor beta chains were read from a single sample in a study of cytomegalovirus exposure and HLA in healthy donors. TCRdb keeps only in-frame clones here, not all; method: immunoSEQ multiplex PCR. Of more than 75,000 clones in the sample, about 92% are singletons; the top ten hold about 0.61%. Sequencing was carried out using PBMCs. Receptors originate from a man between 18 and 35 years old in good health and CMV-seronegative. The CDR3 runs from the conserved cysteine through the conserved F or W. D genes are given only for firm matches. Clone sizes are given selectively: once, few, many, or a class where the clone is expanded.

>TRBV7-2|-|-|TRBJ2-5
TGTGCCAGCAGCCTGGCGTTGGAGGAGACCCAGTACTTC
CASSLALEETQYF
>TRBV7-7|-|-|TRBJ2-7
TGTGCTAGCACCCTCCCCCGGGGGAGCTCCTACGAGCAGTACTTC
CASTLPRGSSYEQYF
>TRBV4-1|TRBD1|-|TRBJ1-2
TGCGCCAGCAGCCAACGGGACAGCCTCACAAACTATGGCTACACCTTC
CASSQRDSLTNYGYTF
>TRBV11-3|TRBD2|once|TRBJ2-3
TGTGCCAGCAGCTTCGGGGGGAGCACAGATACGCAGTATTTT
CASSFGGSTDTQYF
>TRBV29-1|TRBD1|-|TRBJ1-5
TGCAGCGTTGTGACAGGGACAGAACAGCCCCAGCATTTT
CSVVTGTEQPQHF
>TRBV6-5|TRBD2|-|TRBJ2-7
TGTGCCAGCAGCCCGGGGGGAGCGCTCTACGAGCAGTACTTC
CASSPGGALYEQYF
>TRBV19|-|-|TRBJ1-4
TGTGCCAGTACCGCGGGCCAACCCGGGGAAACTAATGAAAAACTGTTTTTT
CASTAGQPGETNEKLFF
>TRBV6-5|TRBD1|-|TRBJ1-4
TGTGCCAGCAGTTACTCGGGACAGGAAAAACTGTTTTTT
CASSYSGQEKLFF
>TRBV6-4|TRBD1|-|TRBJ2-6
TGTGCCGGAACGGGACAGGTGGCTCCCAAAAACTCTGGGGCCAACGTCCTGACTTTC
CAGTGQVAPKNSGANVLTF
>TRBV30|TRBD1|-|TRBJ1-1
TGTGCCTGCCCCACCGACAGGGGTGGAACTGAAGCTTTCTTT
CACPTDRGGTEAFF
>TRBV11-3|-|-|TRBJ1-6
TGTGCCAGCAGCTTTCGGGTCCAACGAAATTCACCCCTCCACTTT
CASSFRVQRNSPLHF
>TRBV6-5|-|-|TRBJ2-3
TGTGCCAGCAGTTCTCTAGGGGATGGAGATACGCAGTATTTT
CASSSLGDGDTQYF
>TRBV7-9|-|-|TRBJ1-5
TGTGCCAGCAGCCCCTCGGGAGAGGGCGGGAATCAGCCCCAGCATTTT
CASSPSGEGGNQPQHF
>TRBV10-1|-|-|TRBJ2-1
TGCGCCAGCAGTGCCTCCGGCAGCGAGGGCTATGAGCAGTTCTTC
CASSASGSEGYEQFF
>TRBV10-3|TRBD1|-|TRBJ1-2
TGTGCCACGGGCGACAGGGATATCGGCTACACCTTC
CATGDRDIGYTF
>TRBV29-1|TRBD2|-|TRBJ2-5
TGCAGCGTTGAAGATCAAGAGCGGGGGGGCCTTGGGACCCAGTACTTC
CSVEDQERGGLGTQYF
>TRBV28|TRBD1|-|TRBJ2-7
TGTGCCAGCAGACGGACAGGGCCCTACGAGCAGTACTTC
CASRRTGPYEQYF
>TRBV5-5|-|-|TRBJ1-1
TGTGCCAGCAGCTTCGCGGATGAAACTGAAGCTTTCTTT
CASSFADETEAFF
>TRBV5-6|-|-|TRBJ2-1
TGTGCCAGCAGCGGCAATTCATACAATGAGCAGTTCTTC
CASSGNSYNEQFF
>TRBV9|-|once|TRBJ2-1
TGTGCCAGCAGCGTAGCCGAGGCTATTTACAATGAGCAGTTCTTC
CASSVAEAIYNEQFF
>TRBV29-1|-|few|TRBJ1-5
TGCAGCGTCCTTACAGACAGCATAAATCAGCCCCAGCATTTT
CSVLTDSINQPQHF
>TRBV7-2|-|-|TRBJ2-7
TGTGCCAGCAGCTTAGACGCCACCGGGACCTACGAGCAGTACTTC
CASSLDATGTYEQYF
>TRBV7-9|-|-|TRBJ1-2
TGTGCCAGCAGCTTAGTTCCGCCCCTATTACGGGGCTACACCTTC
CASSLVPPLLRGYTF
>TRBV30|-|-|TRBJ2-1
TGTGCCTGGAGTGTACGGAGCGGGCACTACAATGAGCAGTTCTTC
CAWSVRSGHYNEQFF
>TRBV7-2|-|-|TRBJ2-2
TGTGCCAGCAGCCCCCCGGGGGGCCAAGCCGGGGAGCTGTTTTTT
CASSPPGGQAGELFF
>TRBV19|-|-|TRBJ2-7
TGTGCCAGTAGTGCCCGACAGACCCATAACTACGAGCAGTACTTC
CASSARQTHNYEQYF
>TRBV6-5|-|-|TRBJ1-1
TGTGCCACTTTTGAAGGACTCGGGACTGAAGCTTTCTTT
CATFEGLGTEAFF
>TRBV10-2|-|-|TRBJ2-3
TGCGCCAGCAGGGATGGACTTGCTTACACAGATACGCAGTATTTT
CASRDGLAYTDTQYF
>TRBV4-1|TRBD1|-|TRBJ1-6
TGCGCCAGCAGCCAAACCACTGCGGAACAGGGGGTTTGGACACCCCTCCACTTT
CASSQTTAEQGVWTPLHF
>TRBV13|-|-|TRBJ1-2
TGTGCCAGCAGCTTATATAATGAGGATTACACCTTC
CASSLYNEDYTF
>TRBV7-3|TRBD2|-|TRBJ2-7
TGTGCCAGCAGCTTGACTAGCGGTACCGTTTACGAGCAGTACTTC
CASSLTSGTVYEQYF
>TRBV18|-|-|TRBJ1-1
TGTGCCAGCTCAAGCACTCATCAGGCGGGGGCTGAAGCTTTCTTT
CASSSTHQAGAEAFF
>TRBV27|TRBD1|-|TRBJ1-2
TGTGCCAGCAGTCCCCAGACAGGGAGCTATGGCTACACCTTC
CASSPQTGSYGYTF
>TRBV7-9|TRBD1|once|TRBJ2-1
TGTGCCAGCAGCACCGGGACAGGGACCTACAATGAGCAGTTCTTC
CASSTGTGTYNEQFF
>TRBV30|TRBD1|-|TRBJ1-1
TGTGCCTGGAGGACCGGGACAGAACTTGAAGCTTTCTTT
CAWRTGTELEAFF
>TRBV5-4|TRBD1|-|TRBJ2-3
TGTGCCAGCAGCCTACCTCCGGGACAGGGAAAAATAGATACGCAGTATTTT
CASSLPPGQGKIDTQYF
>TRBV11-2|-|-|TRBJ2-1
TGTGCCAGCAGCTTAATGGGGAGTGCCTCCTACAATGAGCAGTTCTTC
CASSLMGSASYNEQFF
>TRBV28|-|-|TRBJ1-2
TGTGCCAGCAGCCCAGACATTTCTAACTATGGCTACACCTTC
CASSPDISNYGYTF
>TRBV7-3|TRBD1|once|TRBJ2-2
TGTGCCAGCAGCCCACAGGGGTCTTACACCGGGGAGCTGTTTTTT
CASSPQGSYTGELFF
>TRBV4-2|TRBD1|-|TRBJ2-7
TGTGCCAGCAGCGACCGACAGGGTTCTACCTACGAGCAGTACTTC
CASSDRQGSTYEQYF
>TRBV19|-|few|TRBJ1-1
TGTGCCAGTAGTTACCGGGGGACTGAAGCTTTCTTT
CASSYRGTEAFF